The 9 T cell receptor beta chains presented below share a single source sample, sequenced in a study of cytomegalovirus exposure and HLA in healthy donors. It was with 60 Vbeta and 13 Jbeta primers that the PCR ran. Profiled with immunoSEQ multiplex PCR; TCRdb holds only in-frame clones, not every one. The data contain 150,000 or so clones, roughly 79% of them seen just once; the ten biggest clones take up approximately 9.8%. The sequencing sample was made of PBMCs. The receptors stem from a man aged 18 to 30 in good health and CMV-seropositive.

The genes are TRBV7-8 and TRBJ2-7; the D is unclear. Trimming took 1 base from V and 0 from J, leaving 7 bases between them. Germline lookup yields CDR1 SGHVS and CDR2 FQNEAQ. The CDR3 length is 14 residues. The CDR3 here is CASSLGAISYEQYF. CDR3 DNA: TGTGCCAGCAGCTTAGGGGCTATCTCCTACGAGCAGTACTTC.

This clone showed up just once. The chain employs TRBV7-3 and TRBJ2-2; 10 bases are shared with TRBD1. The CDR3 length is 18 residues. In germline, CDR1 is SGHTA, CDR2 FQGTGA. J gave up 5 bases and V 5 bases, and 14 bases lay outside the gene matches. CDR3 coding DNA: TGTGCCAGCAGCGAAACGGGACAGGGGAATCTTGGGACCGGGGAGCTGTTTTTT. Translation: CASSETGQGNLGTGELFF.

V is TRBV9 and J is TRBJ2-1; perhaps TRBD2 as D (7 bases). Trimming removed 3 bases from V and 3 bases from J, with 16 bases in between. This CDR3 has 16 amino acids. Germline CDR1 SGDLS, CDR2 YYNGEE. CDR3 nucleotide sequence: TGTGCCAGCAGCGGGGGGAGGCGGGGGCACTACAATGAGCAGTTCTTC. This translates into CASSGGRRGHYNEQFF.

The chain combines TRBV6-5 with TRBJ1-1, with D perhaps TRBD1 (5 bases). V was cut by 7 bases and J by 1 base, with 7 bases left in between. This CDR3 contains 12 residues. From germline, CDR1 is MNHEY and CDR2 SVGAGI. The CDR3 DNA sequence: TGTGCCAGCAAGCAGGGGAACACTGAAGCTTTCTTT. Translated: CASKQGNTEAFF.

V and J are TRBV15 and TRBJ2-1, with 8 bases lining up with TRBD1. V dropped 0 bases and J dropped 7; count of bases not matched to a gene: 5. This CDR3 has 15 amino acids. The germline V gene has CDR1 LNHNV and CDR2 YYDKDF (reference sequence). The CDR3 DNA is TGTGCCACCAGCAGAGATTATAGGACAGGGAATGAGCAGTTCTTC. The encoded protein is CATSRDYRTGNEQFF.

The chain recombines TRBV7-9 with TRBJ1-4; 11 nucleotides agree with TRBD1. The germline V gene encodes CDR1 SEHNR and CDR2 FQNEAQ (reference sequence). V shed 8 bases and J 7 bases; nucleotides not matched to a gene: 3. This CDR3 region has 13 residues. The CDR3 here is CASGDRGGEKLFF. In DNA form, the CDR3 reads TGTGCCAGCGGGGACAGGGGGGGTGAAAAACTGTTTTTT. Together with reference TRBV7-9 and TRBJ1-4, the CDR3 gives the full variable domain: DTGVSQNPRHKITKRGQNVTFRCDPISEHNRLYWYRQTLGQGPEFLTYFQNEAQLEKSRLLSDRFSAERPKGSFSTLEIQRTEQGDSAMYLCASGDRGGEKLFFGSGTQLSVL.

The gene calls are TRBV6-5 and TRBJ2-7; D perhaps matches TRBD1 (6 bases). The CDR3 extends over 12 amino acids. Germline-derived CDR1 and CDR2 are MNHEY and SVGAGI. V gave up 6 bases and J gave up 7 bases, with 13 bases separating them. CDR3 region: CASRALGQEQYF. For the CDR3, the DNA is TGTGCCAGCAGGGCCCTTGGACAGGAGCAGTACTTC.

This clone was counted a few times. V and J are TRBV5-4 and TRBJ1-5; D is possibly TRBD1 (5 bases). Germline V gives CDR1 SGHNT, CDR2 YYREEE (reference sequence). The CDR3 sequence is 15 residues long. Trimming cost V 3 bases and J 3 bases, with 13 bases left between them. CDR3: CASSSSTEANQPQHF. The CDR3 bases are TGTGCCAGCAGCTCCTCGACAGAAGCCAATCAGCCCCAGCATTTT. Supplemented by reference TRBV5-4 and TRBJ1-5, the full variable domain reads ETGVTQSPTHLIKTRGQQVTLRCSSQSGHNTVSWYQQALGQGPQFIFQYYREEENGRGNFPPRFSGLQFPNYSSELNVNALELDDSALYLCASSSSTEANQPQHFGDGTRLSIL.

V usage is TRBV27 and J usage is TRBJ2-7; perhaps TRBD1 as D (5 bases). Germline CDR1 reads MNHEY; CDR2 reads SMNVEV (reference sequence). This CDR3 has 15 amino acids. Between the trimmed V and J ends, which lost 1 base and 5 bases, there was a span of 15 bases. In nucleotides, the CDR3 is TGTGCCAGCAGTTTATACCAGGGTGAAGGAGACGAGCAGTACTTC. Its translation: CASSLYQGEGDEQYF.